One and the same sample provided the 13 T cell receptor beta chains below, sequenced in a study of shared clonotypes between healthy human individuals. TCRdb's copy holds only in-frame clones and misses some; the assay was immunoSEQ multiplex PCR. The profile covers over a million clones, with around 74% appearing a single time and 1.4% taken by the ten largest. The sequenced sample consisted of memory CD4+ T cells sorted from blood. The subset denotes: CD45RA-negative fraction. These receptor sequences come from a man aged 18 to 30 in good health.

The chain is built from TRBV5-6 and TRBJ2-1, with D uncertain. The V gene's germline CDR1 is SGHDT and CDR2 YYEEEE. The CDR3 is made up of 13 amino acids. V lost 4 bases and J lost 7, with 12 bases in between. CDR3 in DNA: TGTGCCAGCAGCCGAGCCATGAAAAATGAGCAGTTCTTC. Amino acids: CASSRAMKNEQFF.

CDR3 DNA: TGTGCCACCTCGCCAGCGGGAGGAGGGCTCGAGCAGTACTTC. This translates into CATSPAGGGLEQYF. J is TRBJ2-7 and V is TRBV19; 9 nucleotides agree with TRBD2. Looked up from germline, CDR1 is LNHDA and CDR2 is SQIVND (reference sequence). The CDR3 totals 14 residues. Trimming removed 10 bases from V and 6 bases from J; junction bases left unmatched: 13.

This chain uses TRBV2 with TRBJ1-1; no reliable D call. Germline values: CDR1 SNHLY, CDR2 FYNNEI. This CDR3 spans 13 amino acids. Trimming removed 8 bases at V and 3 bases at J, with 13 bases between. CDR3: CASGREVDTEAFF. CDR3 nucleotides: TGTGCCAGCGGGAGAGAGGTTGACACTGAAGCTTTCTTT. Combining the CDR3 with reference TRBV2 and TRBJ1-1 gives the whole variable domain EPEVTQTPSHQVTQMGQEVILRCVPISNHLYFYWYRQILGQKVEFLVSFYNNEISEKSEIFDDQFSVERPDGSNFTLKIRSTKLEDSAMYFCASGREVDTEAFFGQGTRLTVV.

The CDR3 DNA is TGCAGCGTTGAAGTCGTGAACACTGAAGCTTTCTTT. This gives the protein CSVEVVNTEAFF. V and J are TRBV29-1 and TRBJ1-1; D unclear. From germline, CDR1 is SQVTM and CDR2 ANQGSEA. Trimming removed 1 base at V and 0 bases at J, with 3 bases between. The CDR3 has 12 amino acids.

The chain links TRBV6-5 to TRBJ2-7; D may be TRBD2 (6 bases). The CDR3 is 15 residues long. With 6 bases removed from V and 2 bases from J, the gap between germline ends came to 17 bases. Germline-derived CDR1 and CDR2 are MNHEY and SVGAGI. The CDR3 nucleotides read TGTGCCAGCAGCCCGCATGGGACGGGAGCCTACGAGCAGTACTTC. Translating it yields CASSPHGTGAYEQYF.

Notes on this clone: Other DNA sequences in this specimen translate into the identical CDR3. V is TRBV2 and J is TRBJ1-1; perhaps TRBD1 as D (5 bases). V lost 3 bases, J lost 7 bases, and 6 bases lay in between. Germline V lookup: CDR1 SNHLY, CDR2 FYNNEI. CDR3 length: 11 residues. CDR3 residues: CASSDRVEAFF. The DNA for the CDR3 is TGTGCCAGCAGTGACAGGGTTGAAGCTTTCTTT. The full variable domain, completed using reference TRBV2 and TRBJ1-1, is EPEVTQTPSHQVTQMGQEVILRCVPISNHLYFYWYRQILGQKVEFLVSFYNNEISEKSEIFDDQFSVERPDGSNFTLKIRSTKLEDSAMYFCASSDRVEAFFGQGTRLTVV.

About this clone itself: Given a far larger clone just one base away, this is likely a sequencing read error. The rearrangement uses TRBV5-1 and TRBJ1-5; unclear D gene. The CDR3 covers 15 residues. CDR1 and CDR2 from the germline V gene are SGHRS and YFSETQ. The CDR3 DNA sequence: TGCGCCAGCAACTTGGCTGGGGATAGCAATCAGCCCCAGCATTTT. This sequence encodes CASNLAGDSNQPQHF.

Notes on this clone: The junction departs from germline at one end; a sequencing error may be responsible. This chain joins TRBV7-7 and TRBJ2-1, with TRBD2 matching 9 bases. CDR3 length: 16 residues. CDR1 and CDR2 (germline): SSHAT, FNYEAQ (reference sequence). The CDR3 bases are TGTGCTAGCAGCTTAGAGCCCAGCGGGAGGAACAATGAGCAGTTCTTC. Protein product: CASSLEPSGRNNEQFF.

This clone occurred a few times. The chain recombines TRBV5-1 with TRBJ2-7; tentatively, D is TRBD2 (6 bases). Trimming cost V 1 base and J 3 bases, with 14 bases left between them. Germline CDR1 SGHRS, CDR2 YFSETQ. The CDR3 is made up of 15 amino acids. In nucleotides, the CDR3 is TGCGCCAGCAGCTTGAGTGGAGGGGAAGGCTACGAGCAGTACTTC. This translates into CASSLSGGEGYEQYF. Full variable domain (missing parts from reference TRBV5-1 and TRBJ2-7): KAGVTQTPRYLIKTRGQQVTLSCSPISGHRSVSWYQQTPGQGLQFLFEYFSETQRNKGNFPGRFSGRQFSNSRSEMNVSTLELGDSALYLCASSLSGGEGYEQYFGPGTRLTVT.

V and J are TRBV7-9 and TRBJ1-1, with 9 bases matching TRBD1. Trimming took 3 bases from V and 1 from J; bases not matched to a gene: 3. CDR3 length: 15 amino acids. Germline loops: CDR1 SEHNR, CDR2 FQNEAQ (reference sequence). The CDR3 spells CASSLTGGTNTEAFF. The CDR3 DNA is TGTGCCAGCAGCTTGACAGGGGGTACGAACACTGAAGCTTTCTTT. The full variable domain, its missing parts supplied by reference TRBV7-9 and TRBJ1-1, is DTGVSQNPRHKITKRGQNVTFRCDPISEHNRLYWYRQTLGQGPEFLTYFQNEAQLEKSRLLSDRFSAERPKGSFSTLEIQRTEQGDSAMYLCASSLTGGTNTEAFFGQGTRLTVV.

Worth noting for this clone: One end of the junction varies from germline; a read error may be responsible. The CDR3 here is CSARGGQAF. The CDR3 region has the DNA TGCAGTGCTAGAGGAGGGCAGGCTTTC. The chain recombines TRBV20-1 with TRBJ2-6, with D possibly matching TRBD2 (5 bases). Germline values: CDR1 DFQATT, CDR2 SNEGSKA (reference sequence). The CDR3 has 9 residues.

This clone was seen once. The V and J genes are TRBV6-5 and TRBJ2-7; D is unclear. The CDR3 totals 14 residues. Trimming pared 6 bases from V and 5 bases from J, leaving 17 bases between. From germline, CDR1 is MNHEY and CDR2 SVGAGI. The DNA of the CDR3 is TGTGCCAGCAGGGTCTACAGCTCCTCTCACGAGCAGTACTTC. It encodes CASRVYSSSHEQYF.

The chain employs TRBV6-1 and TRBJ2-3, with 9 positions matching TRBD1. V dropped 1 base and J dropped 4; count of bases not matched to a gene: 12. The germline V gene has CDR1 MNHNS and CDR2 SASEGT. The CDR3 totals 18 residues. The CDR3 DNA sequence: TGTGCCAGCAGTGAAGGGAGTACCTACAGGGGGCGGGCAGATACGCAGTATTTT. Amino acid sequence: CASSEGSTYRGRADTQYF.